A single sample is the source of the 7 T cell receptor beta chains below, sequenced in a study of shared clonotypes between healthy human individuals. Sequencing used immunoSEQ multiplex PCR; TCRdb keeps in-frame clones, though not all of them. The sample has around 2,100,000 clones; just under 95% are singletons. Terminally differentiated effector memory CD45RA+ cells were left out of the naive CD8 fraction, which was CD45RO-negative and positively selected for CCR7. Sequenced: naive CD8+ T cells sorted from blood. The receptor source for this set is a man between 18 and 35 years old in good health.

A note on this clone: This sample also contains other DNA sequences that code for the same CDR3. The chain joins TRBV5-1 to TRBJ2-7, with D maybe TRBD2 (6 bases). Germline-derived CDR1 and CDR2 are SGHRS and YFSETQ. With 4 bases removed from V and 1 base from J, the gap between germline ends came to 12 bases. CDR3 length: 14 amino acids. CDR3 residues: CASSPGDSSYEQYF. CDR3 DNA sequence: TGCGCCAGCAGCCCGGGGGACTCTTCCTACGAGCAGTACTTC.

V usage is TRBV7-9 and J usage is TRBJ2-2, with D perhaps TRBD1 (5 bases). CDR1 and CDR2 from the germline V gene are SEHNR and FQNEAQ (reference sequence). The CDR3 is made up of 15 amino acids. V was shortened by 7 bases and J by 0 bases, with 12 bases between the two germline ends. The CDR3 reads CASNEQEPNTGELFF. The DNA for the CDR3 is TGTGCCAGCAACGAACAGGAACCGAACACCGGGGAGCTGTTTTTT.

V gene TRBV4-1 combines with J gene TRBJ2-2; 11 bases align to TRBD2. CDR3 length: 16 residues. Germline assignment: CDR1 MGHRA and CDR2 YSYEKL. Trimming removed 0 bases from V and 6 bases from J; junction bases left unmatched: 3. The CDR3 DNA sequence: TGCGCCAGCAGCCAAGAACTAGCGGGAGAGGCCGGGGAGCTGTTTTTT. Protein product: CASSQELAGEAGELFF.

The J gene is TRBJ2-7, the V gene TRBV4-1; 9 bases are shared with TRBD1. The CDR3 runs 15 residues. V shed 5 bases, J shed 7 bases, and the junction held 12 bases outside the gene matches. In germline, CDR1 is MGHRA, CDR2 YSYEKL. The CDR3 nucleotides read TGCGCCAGCAGCTTCTCCGGGACAGGGCAATGGGAGCAGTACTTC. Amino acid sequence: CASSFSGTGQWEQYF.

This clone was seen just once. The rearrangement uses TRBV30 and TRBJ2-7; 8 nucleotides line up with TRBD2. From germline, CDR1 is GTSNPN and CDR2 SVGIG (reference sequence). J lost 3 bases, V lost 4 bases, and 5 bases had no gene match. The CDR3 sequence is 13 residues long. The chain's CDR3 is CAWTERERYEQYF. For the CDR3, the DNA is TGTGCCTGGACGGAGCGGGAGCGCTACGAGCAGTACTTC.

On this clone itself: This CDR3 is also generated by other DNA sequences in the sample. J is TRBJ2-7 and V is TRBV5-6; maybe TRBD2 (5 bases). Germline values: CDR1 SGHDT, CDR2 YYEEEE. V was clipped by 2 bases and J by 1 base, with 7 bases between them. The CDR3 covers 13 residues. The DNA for the CDR3 is TGTGCCAGCAGCTTCGGACTGTCCTACGAGCAGTACTTC. Amino acid sequence: CASSFGLSYEQYF.

The rearrangement links TRBV19 to TRBJ2-7; 8 bases are a match to TRBD1. This CDR3 is built from 15 residues. Germline lookup yields CDR1 LNHDA and CDR2 SQIVND (reference sequence). Trimming took 2 bases from V and 6 from J; bases not matched to a gene: 9. The DNA for the CDR3 is TGTGCCAGTAGTATAAGGACAGGGACTTGGGGCGAGCAGTACTTC. Its translation is CASSIRTGTWGEQYF.